What follows are 10 T cell receptor beta chains derived from one specimen sequenced in a study of cytomegalovirus exposure and HLA in healthy donors. The study ran its PCR with 60 Vbeta and 13 Jbeta primers. Using immunoSEQ multiplex PCR, the repertoire was profiled, and TCRdb retains in-frame clones only, with some absent. The data hold 200,000 to 250,000 clones, with approximately 80% observed a single time. The sequenced sample consisted of PBMCs. The receptors here all came from a girl aged 5 to 17 in good health and CMV-seronegative.

V usage is TRBV6-6 and J usage is TRBJ2-7, with 9 positions matching TRBD1. The CDR3 sequence is 16 residues long. Germline assignment: CDR1 MNHNY and CDR2 SVGAGI (reference sequence). The V segment lost 5 bases and the J segment 0 bases; nucleotides outside the gene matches: 8. This chain's CDR3 is CASSGTGGHLSYEQYF. CDR3 DNA: TGTGCCAGCAGTGGCACAGGGGGCCATCTCTCCTACGAGCAGTACTTC.

The rearrangement joins TRBV7-9 to TRBJ2-7, with 9 bases identical to TRBD1. The germline V gene has CDR1 SEHNR and CDR2 FQNEAQ (reference sequence). The CDR3 spans 15 residues. V shed 3 bases, J shed 4 bases, and the junction held 7 bases outside the gene matches. This CDR3 is CASSLAGQGQYEQYF. The CDR3 DNA reads as TGTGCCAGCAGCTTGGCGGGACAGGGCCAATACGAGCAGTACTTC.

The rearrangement links TRBV25-1 to TRBJ2-2; D remains unclear. The CDR3 consists of 13 residues. The V end was cut by 7 bases, the J end by 0 bases, with 6 bases between. Germline V CDR1 and CDR2: MGHDK, SYGVNS. The CDR3 loop reads CASTGANTGELFF. For the CDR3, the DNA is TGTGCCAGCACTGGAGCGAACACCGGGGAGCTGTTTTTT.

The J gene is TRBJ2-7, the V gene TRBV27; 8 bases are shared with TRBD1. The CDR3 length is 17 residues. Losses at the gene ends were 2 bases for V and 3 bases for J; bases not matched to a gene: 12. Germline lookup yields CDR1 MNHEY and CDR2 SMNVEV (reference sequence). The CDR3 spells CASSLGQGARPIYEQYF. The CDR3 region has the DNA TGTGCCAGCAGTTTAGGGCAGGGGGCGCGCCCAATCTACGAGCAGTACTTC.

The rearrangement uses TRBV5-1 and TRBJ2-5, with D unresolved. The CDR3 contains 14 residues. Trimming took off 1 base at V and 3 bases at J, with 10 bases between the two ends. Germline CDR1 and CDR2: SGHRS and YFSETQ. CDR3 loop: CASSLNSLEETQYF. The CDR3, as DNA: TGCGCCAGCAGCTTGAACTCACTTGAAGAGACCCAGTACTTC. The whole variable domain, filled in from reference TRBV5-1 and TRBJ2-5, reads KAGVTQTPRYLIKTRGQQVTLSCSPISGHRSVSWYQQTPGQGLQFLFEYFSETQRNKGNFPGRFSGRQFSNSRSEMNVSTLELGDSALYLCASSLNSLEETQYFGPGTRLLVL.

This clone showed up just once. The chain employs TRBV7-9 and TRBJ2-1; perhaps TRBD1 as D (6 bases). Trimming shortened V by 5 bases and J by 7 bases, and 12 bases separated the two germline ends. Germline CDR1 and CDR2: SEHNR and FQNEAQ (reference sequence). The CDR3 has 13 residues. CDR3 in amino acids: CASSPTDSNEQFF. The CDR3 bases are TGTGCCAGCAGCCCGACGGACAGTAATGAGCAGTTCTTC.

The chain couples TRBV6-4 to TRBJ2-1; 10 nucleotides align to TRBD2. Germline CDR1 MRHNA, CDR2 SNTAGT. There are 15 residues in the CDR3. With 4 bases clipped from V and 7 bases from J, the junction kept 7 bases outside the gene matches. DNA of the CDR3: TGTGCCAGCAGTGGGCTAGCGGGGGCAACTAATGAGCAGTTCTTC. Its protein is CASSGLAGATNEQFF.

V is TRBV5-6 and J is TRBJ1-1; D unresolved. The length of the CDR3 is 15 residues. Germline V gene data show CDR1 as SGHDT and CDR2 as YYEEEE. Trimming stripped 2 bases from V and 0 bases from J, with 11 bases between. CDR3 protein: CASSFRGLMNTEAFF. CDR3 bases: TGTGCCAGCAGCTTTCGAGGTTTGATGAACACTGAAGCTTTCTTT.

This clone was detected a few times. V is TRBV29-1 and J is TRBJ1-5; D is ambiguous. Germline V lookup: CDR1 SQVTM, CDR2 ANQGSEA. Between the trimmed V and J ends, which lost 2 bases and 4 bases, there was a span of 12 bases. This CDR3 has 14 residues. CDR3 in DNA: TGCAGCGTTGAACCCCGAACCGGTAATCAGCCCCAGCATTTT. This gives the protein CSVEPRTGNQPQHF.

This chain connects TRBV7-6 to TRBJ2-7, with 12 bases that match TRBD2. Germline CDR1 reads SGHVS; CDR2 reads FNYEAQ. The CDR3 has 15 amino acids. V lost 5 bases and J lost 3; bases outside the gene matches: 5. CDR3 loop: CASSPRTSGDYEQYF. In DNA, the CDR3 is TGTGCCAGCAGCCCCAGGACTAGCGGGGACTACGAGCAGTACTTC.